A selection of T cell receptor beta chains follows, all from one sample in a study of CD8 T cells in Susac syndrome. TCRdb re-analysed the immunoSEQ multiplex PCR reads in MiXCR, keeping a single row per CDR3 protein. Among a few hundred thousand distinct CDR3 sequences listed, approximately 85% were seen once. Sequencing was carried out using CD8+ T cells from PBMCs. Source of these receptors: a human donor with multiple sclerosis. Both conserved end residues are part of each CDR3. The D gene is left open where the match is weak. Expanded clones get a size class; other rows say once, few or many, or leave the size out.

clone size,J gene,V gene,D gene,CDR3 protein,CDR3 DNA
-,TRBJ2-7,TRBV14,-,CASSHPGVFYEQYF,TGTGCCAGCAGCCACCCCGGGGTCTTCTACGAGCAGTACTTC
few,TRBJ2-7,TRBV4-1,TRBD1,CASSPQRTGGFYEQYF,TGCGCCAGCAGCCCTCAAAGGACAGGGGGCTTCTACGAGCAGTACTTC
-,TRBJ1-5,TRBV6-5,-,CASSYGSEGNQPQHF,TGTGCCAGCAGTTACGGGTCAGAGGGCAATCAGCCCCAGCATTTT
-,TRBJ2-1,TRBV4-1,TRBD2,CASSQEGLAGAEQFF,TGCGCCAGCAGCCAAGAGGGACTAGCGGGAGCCGAGCAGTTCTTC
-,TRBJ2-7,TRBV27,-,CASRTVLRTYEQYF,TGTGCCAGCCGAACAGTTCTGAGAACCTACGAGCAGTACTTC
-,TRBJ2-3,TRBV7-9,TRBD2,CASSLWGLADTDTQYF,TGTGCCAGCAGCTTATGGGGACTAGCGGACACAGATACGCAGTATTTT
-,TRBJ2-5,TRBV18,-,CASSSLIQALRETQYF,TGTGCCAGCTCAAGCCTCATACAGGCGCTTCGGGAGACCCAGTACTTC
-,TRBJ2-7,TRBV4-1,-,CASSQVGSWAYEQYF,TGCGCCAGCAGCCAAGTCGGCAGTTGGGCCTACGAGCAGTACTTC
-,TRBJ2-7,TRBV3-1,TRBD2,CASSPQRGGLYEQYF,TGTGCCAGCAGCCCCCAGCGGGGGGGCCTCTACGAGCAGTACTTC
-,TRBJ1-5,TRBV6-2/TRBV6-3,TRBD1,CASSYGTGKDQPQHF,TGTGCCAGCAGTTACGGGACAGGGAAAGATCAGCCCCAGCATTTT
-,TRBJ2-1,TRBV19,-,CASSANEQFF,TGTGCCAGTAGTGCCAATGAGCAGTTCTTC
few,TRBJ1-1,TRBV28,-,CASSFVNTEAFF,TGTGCCAGCAGTTTCGTGAACACTGAAGCTTTCTTT
-,TRBJ2-1,TRBV29-1,TRBD2,CSVRSGAVSYNEQFF,TGCAGCGTAAGGAGCGGGGCCGTCTCCTACAATGAGCAGTTCTTC
-,TRBJ1-5,TRBV19,TRBD1,CASSNHGQGNNQPQHF,TGTGCCAGTAGTAACCACGGACAGGGAAACAATCAGCCCCAGCATTTT
-,TRBJ2-1,TRBV7-9,TRBD2,CASSRIETSGSPDNEQFF,TGTGCCAGCAGCCGTATAGAGACTAGCGGGAGCCCCGACAATGAGCAGTTCTTC
once,TRBJ2-1,TRBV10-3,TRBD2,CAISESFAGVNNEQFF,TGTGCCATCAGTGAGTCCTTTGCGGGAGTTAACAATGAGCAGTTCTTC
-,TRBJ2-3,TRBV7-9,TRBD1,CASSYSTGTGATDTQYF,TGTGCCAGCAGCTACTCAACCGGGACAGGGGCGACAGATACGCAGTATTTT
once,TRBJ2-1,TRBV7-8,-,CASSLNGKPSYNEQFF,TGTGCCAGCAGCCTTAACGGGAAACCTTCCTACAATGAGCAGTTCTTC
-,TRBJ2-5,TRBV18,-,CASSPLAGAQETQYF,TGTGCCAGCTCACCACTTGCGGGGGCCCAAGAGACCCAGTACTTC
few,TRBJ2-7,TRBV10-3,-,CAISGGPPVPEQYF,TGTGCCATCAGTGGGGGACCTCCAGTACCCGAGCAGTACTTC
-,TRBJ2-2,TRBV27,-,CASAIEAPYTGELFF,TGTGCCAGCGCCATTGAGGCTCCGTACACCGGGGAGCTGTTTTTT
-,TRBJ2-7,TRBV28,TRBD2,CASSSILAGVEQYF,TGTGCCAGCAGTTCAATCCTAGCGGGAGTCGAGCAGTACTTC
-,TRBJ1-5,TRBV27,-,CASSEGTYQPQHF,TGTGCCAGCAGTGAAGGGACGTATCAGCCCCAGCATTTT
-,TRBJ1-2,TRBV6-5,-,CASRPTGFGYTF,TGTGCCAGCAGGCCCACAGGGTTCGGCTACACCTTC
-,TRBJ2-7,TRBV21-1,-,CASSKVLQGRTLPEQYF,TGTGCCAGCAGCAAAGTATTACAGGGCCGTACACTCCCGGAGCAGTACTTC
-,TRBJ2-5,TRBV19,-,CASSIGVALETQYF,TGTGCCAGTAGTATAGGGGTGGCCTTAGAGACCCAGTACTTC
-,TRBJ2-2,TRBV25-1,-,CASSWYTGELFF,TGTGCCAGCAGTTGGTACACCGGGGAGCTGTTTTTT
-,TRBJ2-7,TRBV4-2,-,CASSQFMDPQYEQYF,TGTGCCAGCAGCCAATTTATGGACCCCCAATACGAGCAGTACTTC
-,TRBJ2-1,TRBV7-8,-,CASSLAGGSPYNEQFF,TGTGCCAGCAGCTTAGCTGGGGGTTCGCCCTACAATGAGCAGTTCTTC
-,TRBJ1-4,TRBV6-6,TRBD1,CASSYSPGGEKLFF,TGTGCCAGCAGTTACTCGCCAGGGGGTGAAAAACTGTTTTTT
-,TRBJ1-1,TRBV30,-,CAWSWGKVGTEAFF,TGTGCCTGGAGTTGGGGGAAAGTCGGGACTGAAGCTTTCTTT
-,TRBJ2-7,TRBV7-6,-,CASSLEGGEYEQYF,TGTGCCAGCAGCTTAGAAGGTGGGGAGTACGAGCAGTACTTC
-,TRBJ1-3,TRBV5-1,-,CASSFDPEGNTIYF,TGCGCCAGCAGCTTCGACCCAGAGGGAAACACCATATATTTT
-,TRBJ1-1,TRBV30,-,CAWSVSSSTEAFF,TGTGCCTGGAGTGTTTCTTCGAGCACTGAAGCTTTCTTT
-,TRBJ2-1,TRBV9,-,CANSPQGSPTRDAQFF,TGTGCCAACAGCCCCCAGGGTAGCCCTACCCGCGATGCGCAGTTCTTC
-,TRBJ2-3,TRBV28,-,CASSTWRESTDTQYF,TGTGCCAGCAGTACTTGGAGGGAAAGCACAGATACGCAGTATTTT
-,TRBJ1-4,TRBV5-5,-,CASSTWGSVGEKLFF,TGTGCCAGCAGCACCTGGGGCAGCGTCGGTGAAAAACTGTTTTTT
-,TRBJ2-7,TRBV2,-,CASSEGSGAPYEQYF,TGTGCCAGCAGTGAAGGGTCGGGCGCCCCCTACGAGCAGTACTTC
-,TRBJ2-2,TRBV6-2/TRBV6-3,TRBD2,CASSYSGIIGTSGRVNTGELFF,TGTGCCAGCAGTTACTCGGGGATTATCGGGACTAGCGGGAGGGTTAACACCGGGGAGCTGTTTTTT
-,TRBJ1-1,TRBV27,-,CASSPLTGRSEAFF,TGTGCCAGCAGTCCCCTGACCGGGCGGTCTGAAGCTTTCTTT
-,TRBJ2-7,TRBV29-1,TRBD1,CSVEKGQGGDEQYF,TGCAGCGTTGAGAAGGGACAGGGCGGCGACGAGCAGTACTTC